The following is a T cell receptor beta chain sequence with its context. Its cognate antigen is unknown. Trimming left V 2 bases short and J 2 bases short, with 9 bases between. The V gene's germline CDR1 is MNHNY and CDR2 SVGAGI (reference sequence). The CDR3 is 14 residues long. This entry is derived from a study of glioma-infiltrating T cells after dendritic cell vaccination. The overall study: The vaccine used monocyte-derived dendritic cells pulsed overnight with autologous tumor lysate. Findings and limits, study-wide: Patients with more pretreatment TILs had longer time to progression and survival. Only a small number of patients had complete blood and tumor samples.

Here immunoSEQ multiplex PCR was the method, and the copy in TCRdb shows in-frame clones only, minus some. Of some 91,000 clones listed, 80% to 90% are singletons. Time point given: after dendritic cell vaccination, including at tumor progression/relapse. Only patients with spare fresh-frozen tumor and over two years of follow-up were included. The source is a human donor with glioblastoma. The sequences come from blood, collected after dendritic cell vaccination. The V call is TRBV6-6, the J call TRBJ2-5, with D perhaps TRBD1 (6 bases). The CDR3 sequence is CASSYLGAQETQYF. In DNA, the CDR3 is TGTGCCAGCAGTTACCTGGGGGCGCAAGAGACCCAGTACTTC.